The clone carrying this TCR beta chain was seen only once. The antigen is undetermined. The same CDR3 is also encoded by other DNA sequences in this sample. Produced via immunoSEQ multiplex PCR; TCRdb's table is partial and in-frame only. The table shows roughly 1 million clones, with around three quarters occurring only once. This sample was taken from a study of shared clonotypes between healthy human individuals. This CDR3 has 11 amino acids. Germline loops: CDR1 MDHEN, CDR2 SYDVKM. V was trimmed by 4 bases and J by 5 bases, leaving 5 bases between them. Study-wide points: Blood alone was sampled, and tissue repertoires likely differ.

The rearrangement links TRBV28 to TRBJ1-2, with D uncertain. This clonotype originated in a man younger than 35 in good health. Some clones in this sample may be carry-over from other donors' samples. Material: memory CD4+ T cells from PBMCs. Subset of the sample: CD45RA-negative fraction. The CDR3 nucleotides read TGTGCCAGCAGTTCCTCTTATGGCTACACCTTC. It yields the protein CASSSSYGYTF.